Shown below are 11 T cell receptor beta chains from a single sample sequenced in a study of CD8+CD57+ T cells in acquired aplastic anemia. The study profiled TCR beta VDJ and CDR3 using genomic DNA as template. TCRdb recomputed calls from the reads with MiXCR, one row per CDR3 protein. The repertoire holds under 250,000 distinct CDR3 sequences, with 45% to 50% as singletons. Selection for sequencing was limited to patients who had shown CD8+CD57+ cell expansion by flow cytometry. Sequenced input: sorted CD4+, CD8+, or CD8+CD57+ T cells (not recorded which) from PBMCs. The source of these receptors is a human donor with aplastic anemia.

The chain recombines TRBV10-3 with TRBJ2-5; 10 nucleotides match TRBD1. Germline trimming cut 10 bases from V and 4 bases from J; bases unmatched to any gene: 3. In germline, CDR1 is ENHRY, CDR2 SYGVKD. CDR3 length equals 12 residues. The CDR3 nucleotides are TGTGCCACCAGGACAGGGGGAGAGACCCAGTACTTC. It encodes CATRTGGETQYF.

The rearrangement uses TRBV19 and TRBJ1-5, with TRBD1 as a possible D gene (6 bases). This CDR3 is 15 amino acids long. The V gene's germline CDR1 is LNHDA and CDR2 SQIVND (reference sequence). V lost 4 bases to trimming and J lost 0 bases, with 10 bases between them. The CDR3 sequence: CASSTMGASNQPQHF. The DNA of the CDR3 is TGTGCCAGTAGTACGATGGGGGCTAGCAATCAGCCCCAGCATTTT.

The rearrangement uses TRBV2 and TRBJ1-1; D remains unclear. Trimming shortened V by 4 bases and J by 7 bases, and 16 bases separated the two germline ends. CDR1 and CDR2 from the germline V gene are SNHLY and FYNNEI. The CDR3 is 14 amino acids. For the CDR3, the DNA is TGTGCCAGCAGTGTTTTTTTGGTAGGTAATGAAGCTTTCTTT. The encoded protein is CASSVFLVGNEAFF.

This clonotype was counted a few times. The rearrangement uses TRBV5-6 and TRBJ2-7; TRBD2 matches 13 bases. V lost 4 bases and J lost 3; bases outside the gene matches: 10. CDR1 and CDR2 from the germline V gene are SGHDT and YYEEEE. The CDR3 loop spans 17 amino acids. CDR3: CASSMGTSGKFIYEQYF. DNA of the CDR3: TGTGCCAGCAGCATGGGGACTAGCGGGAAATTTATCTACGAGCAGTACTTC.

V usage is TRBV18 and J usage is TRBJ2-1; TRBD2 agrees at 10 bases. This CDR3 comprises 16 residues. The trim removed 3 bases at V and 8 bases at J, leaving 10 bases unmatched. Germline CDR1 and CDR2: KGHSH and LQKENI. CDR3 loop: CASSPKAGGPVDEQFF. The CDR3, as DNA: TGTGCCAGCTCACCGAAAGCGGGAGGGCCGGTAGATGAGCAGTTCTTC.

Details on this clonotype: This may be a read error, as it is one base from a much larger clone. The chain recombines TRBV7-9 with TRBJ2-5; the D is unclear. CDR3 length: 15 residues. Germline lookup yields CDR1 SEHNR and CDR2 FQNEAQ (reference sequence). The CDR3 is CASSPLFGRQETQHF. In nucleotides, the CDR3 is TGTGCCAGCAGCCCCCTTTTTGGCAGGCAAGAGACCCAGCACTTC.

This clonotype came up once. The chain links TRBV7-3 to TRBJ1-2; possible D gene TRBD1, 5 bases. CDR3 length equals 16 residues. Trimming removed 5 bases at V and 4 bases at J, with 20 bases between. The germline CDR1 and CDR2 sequences are SGHTA and FQGTGA. This CDR3 is CASSPTLLTGLYGYTF. The CDR3 DNA reads TGTGCCAGCAGCCCAACACTACTCACAGGTCTCTATGGCTACACCTTC.

This clonotype was seen a few times. This chain connects TRBV20-1 to TRBJ2-7, with D unresolved. The germline V and J ends were trimmed by 3 bases and 2 bases, with 5 bases remaining between them. There are 11 residues in the CDR3. The germline gives CDR1 DFQATT, CDR2 SNEGSKA (reference sequence). This CDR3 reads CSARGPYEQYF. The CDR3 bases are TGCAGTGCTAGGGGCCCCTACGAGCAGTACTTC.

The chain has TRBV6-5 and TRBJ2-7; TRBD1 agrees at 10 bases. The CDR3 spans 17 residues. Germline CDR1 MNHEY, CDR2 SVGAGI. Trimming took 5 bases from V and 5 from J; bases not matched to a gene: 15. This CDR3 is CASSDPPGGQGNHEQYF. CDR3 DNA sequence: TGTGCCAGCAGTGACCCCCCCGGGGGACAGGGGAACCACGAGCAGTACTTC.

Remarks on this clonotype: One junction end does not reproduce the germline sequence, and a read error may be involved. This sequence joins TRBV30 and TRBJ1-2; the D gene is possibly TRBD1 (6 bases). Germline lookup yields CDR1 GTSNPN and CDR2 SVGIG (reference sequence). This CDR3 is built from 11 residues. The CDR3: CAYTGGYGHTF. CDR3 in DNA: TGTGCCTATACGGGGGGCTATGGCCACACCTTC.

This sequence joins TRBV15 and TRBJ1-2; D perhaps matches TRBD1 (6 bases). Germline CDR1 LNHNV, CDR2 YYDKDF (reference sequence). Trimming stripped 2 bases from V and 2 bases from J, with 12 bases between. CDR3 length equals 15 residues. The CDR3, as DNA: TGTGCCACCAGCAGATCCCTAGGGGGGAACTATGGCTACACCTTC. Its protein is CATSRSLGGNYGYTF.